This T cell receptor beta chain was sequenced in a study of shared T cell receptors in the human thymus. The table came from immunoSEQ multiplex PCR; TCRdb's copy has only in-frame clones and leaves some out. The sample contains some 720,000 clones, around 89% of which appear only once. The germline gives CDR1 SGHVS, CDR2 FNYEAQ. The length of the CDR3 is 17 residues. Unmatched junction bases numbered 8, after V lost 3 bases and J lost 5 bases. The sample was also linked to a second study, of human thymus T cells.

This clonotype was sampled from a boy younger than two with a congenital heart defect. The chain couples TRBV7-6 to TRBJ2-2; 11 bases match TRBD2. The sequenced sample consisted of thymocytes. The CDR3 DNA is TGTGCCAGCAGCTTCGTCGTAGCGGGAGGGGCAACCGGGGAGCTGTTTTTT. Translating gives CASSFVVAGGATGELFF.